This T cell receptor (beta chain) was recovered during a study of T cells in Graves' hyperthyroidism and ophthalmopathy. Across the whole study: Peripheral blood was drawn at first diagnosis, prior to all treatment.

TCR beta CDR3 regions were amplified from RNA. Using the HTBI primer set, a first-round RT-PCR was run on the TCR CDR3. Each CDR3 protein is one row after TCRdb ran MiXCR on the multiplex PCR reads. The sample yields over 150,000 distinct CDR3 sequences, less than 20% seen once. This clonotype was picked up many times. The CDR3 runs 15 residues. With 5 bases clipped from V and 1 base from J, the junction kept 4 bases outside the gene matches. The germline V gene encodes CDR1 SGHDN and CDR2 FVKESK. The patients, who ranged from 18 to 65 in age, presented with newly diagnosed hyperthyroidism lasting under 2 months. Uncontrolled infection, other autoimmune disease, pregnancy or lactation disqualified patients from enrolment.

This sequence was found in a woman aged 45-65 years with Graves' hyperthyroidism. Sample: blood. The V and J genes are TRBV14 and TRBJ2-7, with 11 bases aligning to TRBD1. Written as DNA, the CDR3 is TGTGCCAGCAGCATGGACAGGGGGCATTCCTACGAGCAGTACTTC. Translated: CASSMDRGHSYEQYF.